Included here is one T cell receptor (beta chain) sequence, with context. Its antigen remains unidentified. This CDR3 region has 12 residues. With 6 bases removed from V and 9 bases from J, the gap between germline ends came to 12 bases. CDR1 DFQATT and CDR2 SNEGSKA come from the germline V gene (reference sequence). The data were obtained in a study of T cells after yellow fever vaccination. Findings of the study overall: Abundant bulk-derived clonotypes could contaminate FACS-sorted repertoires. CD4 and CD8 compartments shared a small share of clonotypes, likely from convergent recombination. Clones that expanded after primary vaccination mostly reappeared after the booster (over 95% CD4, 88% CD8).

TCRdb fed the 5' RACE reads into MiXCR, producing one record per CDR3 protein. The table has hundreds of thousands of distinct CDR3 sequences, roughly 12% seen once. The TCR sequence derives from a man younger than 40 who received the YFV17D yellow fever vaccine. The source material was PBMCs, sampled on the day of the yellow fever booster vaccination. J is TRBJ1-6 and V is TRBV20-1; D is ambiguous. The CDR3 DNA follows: TGCAGTGCCGGCGGGCTTTCTTCACCCCTCCACTTT. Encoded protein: CSAGGLSSPLHF.